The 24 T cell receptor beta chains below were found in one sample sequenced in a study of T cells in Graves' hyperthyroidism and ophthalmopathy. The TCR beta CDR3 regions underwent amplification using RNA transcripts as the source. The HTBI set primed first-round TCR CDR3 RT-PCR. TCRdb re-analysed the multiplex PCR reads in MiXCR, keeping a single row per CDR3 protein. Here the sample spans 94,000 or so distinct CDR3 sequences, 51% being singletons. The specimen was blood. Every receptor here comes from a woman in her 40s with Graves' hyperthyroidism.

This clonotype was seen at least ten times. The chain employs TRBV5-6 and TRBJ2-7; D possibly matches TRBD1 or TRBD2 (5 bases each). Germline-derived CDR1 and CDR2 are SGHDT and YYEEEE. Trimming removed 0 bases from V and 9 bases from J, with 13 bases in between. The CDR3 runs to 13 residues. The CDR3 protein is CASSLAGPPGQYF. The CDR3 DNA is TGTGCCAGCAGCTTGGCGGGACCCCCCGGGCAGTACTTC. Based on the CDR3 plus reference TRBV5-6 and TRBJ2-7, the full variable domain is DAGVTQSPTHLIKTRGQQVTLRCSPKSGHDTVSWYQQALGQGPQFIFQYYEEEERQRGNFPDRFSGHQFPNYSSELNVNALLLGDSALYLCASSLAGPPGQYFGPGTRLTVT.

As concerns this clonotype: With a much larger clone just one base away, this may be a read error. The DNA of the CDR3 is TGTGCCAGCTCACCATGGACGTCAGGGACCCAGTACTTC. Encoded protein: CASSPWTSGTQYF. The gene calls are TRBV9 and TRBJ2-5, with D hard to call. The V and J ends lost 7 bases and 7 bases respectively, with 17 bases between them. The CDR3 runs to 13 residues. Germline V CDR1 and CDR2: SGDLS, YYNGEE.

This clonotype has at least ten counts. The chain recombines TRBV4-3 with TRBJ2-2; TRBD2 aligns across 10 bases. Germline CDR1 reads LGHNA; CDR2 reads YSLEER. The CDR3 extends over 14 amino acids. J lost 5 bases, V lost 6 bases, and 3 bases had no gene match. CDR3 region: CASRVAGGTGELFF. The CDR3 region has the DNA TGCGCCAGCAGGGTAGCGGGAGGTACCGGGGAGCTGTTTTTT.

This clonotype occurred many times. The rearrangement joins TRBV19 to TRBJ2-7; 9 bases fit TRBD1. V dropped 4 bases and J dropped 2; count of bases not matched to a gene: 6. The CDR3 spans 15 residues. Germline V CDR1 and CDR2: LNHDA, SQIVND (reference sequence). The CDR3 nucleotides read TGTGCCAGTAGTAGAGACAGGGGGTCGGCCTACGAGCAGTACTTC. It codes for CASSRDRGSAYEQYF.

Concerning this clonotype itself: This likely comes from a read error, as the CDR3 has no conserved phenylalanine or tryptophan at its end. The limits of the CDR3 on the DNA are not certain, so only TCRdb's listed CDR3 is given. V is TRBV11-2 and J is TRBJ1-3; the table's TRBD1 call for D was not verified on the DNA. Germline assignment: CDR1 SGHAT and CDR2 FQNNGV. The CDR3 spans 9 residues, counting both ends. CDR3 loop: CASSLGDRA.

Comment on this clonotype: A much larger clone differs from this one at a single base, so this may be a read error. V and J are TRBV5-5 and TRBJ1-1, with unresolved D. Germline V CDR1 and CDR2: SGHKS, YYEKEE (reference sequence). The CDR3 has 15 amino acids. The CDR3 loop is CASSFSGSVDTEVFF. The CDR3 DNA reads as TGTGCCAGCAGCTTCTCCGGTTCGGTCGACACTGAAGTTTTCTTT.

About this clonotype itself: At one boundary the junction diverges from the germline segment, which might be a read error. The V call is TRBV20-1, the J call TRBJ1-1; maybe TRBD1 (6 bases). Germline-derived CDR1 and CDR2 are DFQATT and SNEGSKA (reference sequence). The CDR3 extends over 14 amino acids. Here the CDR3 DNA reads TGCAGTGCCAGAGATCAGGGGCTGAACACTGAAGCTTTCTTT. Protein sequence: CSARDQGLNTEAFF.

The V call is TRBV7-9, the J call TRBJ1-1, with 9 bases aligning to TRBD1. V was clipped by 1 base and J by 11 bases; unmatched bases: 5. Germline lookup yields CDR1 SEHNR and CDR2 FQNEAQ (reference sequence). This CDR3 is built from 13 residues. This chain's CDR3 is CASSLGDRADAFF. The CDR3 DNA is TGTGCCAGCAGCTTAGGGGACAGGGCGGACGCTTTCTTT.

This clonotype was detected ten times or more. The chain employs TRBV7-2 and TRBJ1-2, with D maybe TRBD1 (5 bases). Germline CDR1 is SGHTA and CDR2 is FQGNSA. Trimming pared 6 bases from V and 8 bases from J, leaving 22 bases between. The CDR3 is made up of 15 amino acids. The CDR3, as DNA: TGTGCCAGCAGGTTTCGGACAAACTTTAATAGGGGCTACACCTTC. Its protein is CASRFRTNFNRGYTF. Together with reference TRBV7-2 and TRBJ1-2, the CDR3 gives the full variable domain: GAGVSQSPSNKVTEKGKDVELRCDPISGHTALYWYRQSLGQGLEFLIYFQGNSAPDKSGLPSDRFSAERTGGSVSTLTIQRTQQEDSAVYLCASRFRTNFNRGYTFGSGTRLTVV.

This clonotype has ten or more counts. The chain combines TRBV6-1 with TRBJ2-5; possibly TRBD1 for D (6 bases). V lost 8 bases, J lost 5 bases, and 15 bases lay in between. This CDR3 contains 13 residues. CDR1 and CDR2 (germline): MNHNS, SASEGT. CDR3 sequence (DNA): TGTGCCAGCCGTTACAGGGTCGGGGAGACCCAGTACTTC. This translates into CASRYRVGETQYF.

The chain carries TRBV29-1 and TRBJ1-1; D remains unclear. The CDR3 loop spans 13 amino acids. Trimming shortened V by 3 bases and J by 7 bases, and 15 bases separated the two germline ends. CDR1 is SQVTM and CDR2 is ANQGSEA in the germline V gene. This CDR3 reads CSVDRGWGGEAFF. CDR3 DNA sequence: TGCAGCGTTGACCGGGGTTGGGGAGGTGAAGCTTTCTTT.

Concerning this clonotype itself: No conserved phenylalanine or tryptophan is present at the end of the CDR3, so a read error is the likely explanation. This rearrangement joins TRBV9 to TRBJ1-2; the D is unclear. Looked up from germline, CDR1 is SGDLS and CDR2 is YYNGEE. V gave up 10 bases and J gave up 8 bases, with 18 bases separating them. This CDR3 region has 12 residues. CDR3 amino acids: CAWSVSRHGYTS. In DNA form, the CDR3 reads TGTGCCTGGAGTGTATCCAGGCACGGCTACACCTCC.

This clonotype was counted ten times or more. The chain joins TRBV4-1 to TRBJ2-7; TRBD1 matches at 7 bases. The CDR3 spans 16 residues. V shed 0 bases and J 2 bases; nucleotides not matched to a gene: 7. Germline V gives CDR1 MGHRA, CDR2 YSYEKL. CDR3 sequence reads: CASSQDGTAFTYEQYF. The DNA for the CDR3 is TGCGCCAGCAGCCAAGATGGGACAGCCTTTACCTACGAGCAGTACTTC.

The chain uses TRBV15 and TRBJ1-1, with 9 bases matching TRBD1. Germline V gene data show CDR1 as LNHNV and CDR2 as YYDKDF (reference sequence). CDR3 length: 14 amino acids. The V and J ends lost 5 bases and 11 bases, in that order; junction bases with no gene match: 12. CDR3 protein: CATSGGEGDRVAFF. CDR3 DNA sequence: TGTGCCACCAGCGGCGGGGAGGGGGACAGGGTGGCTTTCTTT.

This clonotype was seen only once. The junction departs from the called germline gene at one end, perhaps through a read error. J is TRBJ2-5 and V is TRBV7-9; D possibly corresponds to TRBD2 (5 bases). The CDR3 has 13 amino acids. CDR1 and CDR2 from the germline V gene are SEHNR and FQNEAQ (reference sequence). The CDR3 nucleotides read TGTGCCAACAGCCCCGGGGTGGGAGAGACCCAGTACTTC. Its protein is CANSPGVGETQYF.

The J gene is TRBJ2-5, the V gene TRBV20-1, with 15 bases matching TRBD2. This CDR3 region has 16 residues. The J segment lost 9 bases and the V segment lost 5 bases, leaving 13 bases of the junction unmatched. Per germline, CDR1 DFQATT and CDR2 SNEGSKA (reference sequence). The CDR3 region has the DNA TGCAGTGCTGACATGGGACTAGCGGGAGGTCAAGGGGCCCAGTACTTC. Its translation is CSADMGLAGGQGAQYF.

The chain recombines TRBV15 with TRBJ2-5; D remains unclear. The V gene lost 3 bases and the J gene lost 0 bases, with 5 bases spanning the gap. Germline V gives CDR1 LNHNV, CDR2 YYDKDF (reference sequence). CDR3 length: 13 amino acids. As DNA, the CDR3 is TGTGCCACCAGCAGGGCAGACCAAGAGACCCAGTACTTC. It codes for CATSRADQETQYF.

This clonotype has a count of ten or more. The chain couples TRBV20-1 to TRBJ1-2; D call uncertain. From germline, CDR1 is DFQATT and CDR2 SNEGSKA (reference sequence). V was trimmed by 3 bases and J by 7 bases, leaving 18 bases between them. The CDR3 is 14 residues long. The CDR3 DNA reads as TGCAGTGCTAGGATCCCCGAGATCCTACTTGGCTACACCTTC. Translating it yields CSARIPEILLGYTF.

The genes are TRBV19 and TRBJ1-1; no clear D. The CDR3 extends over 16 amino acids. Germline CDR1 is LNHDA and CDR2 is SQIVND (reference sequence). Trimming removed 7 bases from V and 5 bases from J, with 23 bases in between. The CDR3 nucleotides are TGTGCCAGTATCGACCTACAGAGCTCATATCAGACTGAAGCTTTCTTT. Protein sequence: CASIDLQSSYQTEAFF.

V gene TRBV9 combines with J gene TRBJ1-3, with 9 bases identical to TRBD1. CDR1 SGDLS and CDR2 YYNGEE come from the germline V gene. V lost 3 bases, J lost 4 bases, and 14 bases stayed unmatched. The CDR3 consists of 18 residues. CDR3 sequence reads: CASSASPGQGEKGNTIYF. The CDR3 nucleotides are TGTGCCAGCAGCGCATCACCGGGACAGGGAGAAAAAGGAAACACCATATATTTT.

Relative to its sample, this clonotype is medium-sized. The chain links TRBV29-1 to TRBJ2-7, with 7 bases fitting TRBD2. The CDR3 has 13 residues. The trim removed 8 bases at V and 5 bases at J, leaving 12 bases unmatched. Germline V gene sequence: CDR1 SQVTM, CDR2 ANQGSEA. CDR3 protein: CSFRGRVTDEQYF. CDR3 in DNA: TGCAGCTTCCGGGGGAGGGTAACGGACGAGCAGTACTTC.

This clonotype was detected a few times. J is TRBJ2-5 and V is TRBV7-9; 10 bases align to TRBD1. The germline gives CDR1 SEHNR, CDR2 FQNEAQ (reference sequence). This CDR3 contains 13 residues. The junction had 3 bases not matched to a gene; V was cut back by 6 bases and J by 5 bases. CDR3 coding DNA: TGTGCCAGCAGAAGACAGGGGGCGGAGACCCAGTACTTC. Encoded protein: CASRRQGAETQYF.

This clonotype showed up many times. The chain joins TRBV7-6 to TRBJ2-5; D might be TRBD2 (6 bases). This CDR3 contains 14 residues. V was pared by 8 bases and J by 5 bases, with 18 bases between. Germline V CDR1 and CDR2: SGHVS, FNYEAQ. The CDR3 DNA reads TGTGCCAGCTCACCTCGACCGGGAGAGGAGACCCAGTACTTC. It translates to CASSPRPGEETQYF.

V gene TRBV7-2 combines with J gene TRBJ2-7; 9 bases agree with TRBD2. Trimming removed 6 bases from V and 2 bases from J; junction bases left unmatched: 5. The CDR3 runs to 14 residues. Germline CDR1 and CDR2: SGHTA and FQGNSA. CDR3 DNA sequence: TGTGCCAGCAGTCCCCTAGCGGGAACCTACGAGCAGTACTTC. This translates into CASSPLAGTYEQYF.